The 10 T cell receptor beta chains in this list originate from one sample, sequenced in a study of brain T cells in children with intractable seizures. The data were produced by immunoSEQ multiplex PCR, yet TCRdb's version contains in-frame clones alone and is incomplete. The data hold a few hundred thousand clones, with over 90% observed a single time. The time point was: blood from clinic visit 5 months post-surgery; TSC patient then seizure free. Sequences were derived from peripheral blood, sampled more than 4 months after surgery. All receptors derive from a boy under two years old with tuberous sclerosis and intractable seizures.

This clone was recorded only once. The chain couples TRBV11-1 to TRBJ2-5; D is perhaps TRBD1 (7 bases). This CDR3 is built from 14 residues. V lost 4 bases, J lost 4 bases, and 13 bases lay in between. Germline assignment: CDR1 SGHAT and CDR2 FQDESV (reference sequence). The DNA of the CDR3 is TGTGCCAGCAGCTCCCGACAGGGAGGAGAGACCCAGTACTTC. This encodes CASSSRQGGETQYF.

The chain has TRBV18 and TRBJ2-5, with 7 bases fitting TRBD2. Trimming cost V 5 bases and J 5 bases; bases outside gene matches: 8. This CDR3 region has 14 residues. Germline CDR1 is KGHSH and CDR2 is LQKENI. CDR3 amino acids: CASSSLAEGETQYF. DNA for the CDR3: TGTGCCAGCTCATCCCTAGCGGAGGGGGAGACCCAGTACTTC.

The rearrangement uses TRBV6-5 and TRBJ2-2, with D maybe TRBD2 (5 bases). The V gene's germline CDR1 is MNHEY and CDR2 SVGAGI. The CDR3 spans 12 residues. V was shortened by 7 bases and J by 6 bases, with 9 bases between the two germline ends. In nucleotides, the CDR3 is TGTGCCAGCAACGCGGGTCCCGGGGAGCTGTTTTTT. Translation: CASNAGPGELFF.

The rearrangement joins TRBV6-5 to TRBJ2-2; D unclear. Germline V lookup: CDR1 MNHEY, CDR2 SVGAGI. With 8 bases removed from V and 2 bases from J, the gap between germline ends came to 12 bases. This CDR3 has 14 amino acids. The CDR3 sequence is CASLGRVNTGELFF. CDR3 in DNA: TGTGCCAGCCTGGGTAGGGTAAACACCGGGGAGCTGTTTTTT.

This clone was seen a single time. The rearrangement joins TRBV18 to TRBJ1-1; TRBD1 is a possible D gene (5 bases). Trimming took 3 bases from V and 0 from J, leaving 14 bases between them. The CDR3 consists of 16 residues. Germline V gives CDR1 KGHSH, CDR2 LQKENI. CDR3 amino acids: CASSPPGPGLNTEAFF. The CDR3, as DNA: TGTGCCAGCTCACCTCCGGGGCCGGGGTTGAACACTGAAGCTTTCTTT.

This chain connects TRBV9 to TRBJ1-5, with D possibly matching TRBD1 (6 bases). Germline CDR1 SGDLS, CDR2 YYNGEE. With 3 bases removed from V and 6 bases from J, the gap between germline ends came to 13 bases. CDR3 length: 14 residues. The CDR3: CASSATQDSQPQHF. CDR3 nucleotides: TGTGCCAGCAGCGCGACCCAGGACAGTCAGCCCCAGCATTTT.

This clone was found a few times. This chain connects TRBV25-1 to TRBJ1-5, with D maybe TRBD1 (5 bases). CDR3 size: 14 residues. V lost 1 base to trimming and J lost 9 bases, with 13 bases between them. In germline, CDR1 is MGHDK, CDR2 SYGVNS. The CDR3 spells CASSEWGGGRPQHF. The CDR3 nucleotides read TGTGCCAGCAGTGAATGGGGCGGGGGTCGGCCCCAGCATTTT.

This sequence joins TRBV10-1 and TRBJ2-7; the D gene is possibly TRBD1 (5 bases). This CDR3 is 13 amino acids long. The germline V and J ends were trimmed by 4 bases and 3 bases, with 10 bases remaining between them. Germline-derived CDR1 and CDR2 are WNHNN and SYGVQD (reference sequence). The CDR3 DNA reads as TGCGCCAGCAGTGGAGGCAGGGACTACGAGCAGTACTTC. Protein: CASSGGRDYEQYF.

The V call is TRBV13, the J call TRBJ1-1; D not certain. Per the germline V gene, CDR1 is PRHDT and CDR2 is FYEKMQ (reference sequence). V was cut by 4 bases and J by 4 bases, with 13 bases left in between. The CDR3 length is 14 residues. This CDR3 is CASSSQLSSTEAFF. CDR3 nucleotide sequence: TGTGCCAGCAGCTCTCAACTGTCTAGCACTGAAGCTTTCTTT.

This clone was detected only a few times. The chain carries TRBV7-3 and TRBJ1-6, with TRBD1 matching 7 bases. There are 13 residues in the CDR3. With 4 bases clipped from V and 8 bases from J, the junction kept 2 bases outside the gene matches. Germline assignment: CDR1 SGHTA and CDR2 FQGTGA. The chain's CDR3 is CASSWGQHSPLHF. The CDR3, as DNA: TGTGCCAGCAGCTGGGGACAGCATTCACCCCTCCACTTT.